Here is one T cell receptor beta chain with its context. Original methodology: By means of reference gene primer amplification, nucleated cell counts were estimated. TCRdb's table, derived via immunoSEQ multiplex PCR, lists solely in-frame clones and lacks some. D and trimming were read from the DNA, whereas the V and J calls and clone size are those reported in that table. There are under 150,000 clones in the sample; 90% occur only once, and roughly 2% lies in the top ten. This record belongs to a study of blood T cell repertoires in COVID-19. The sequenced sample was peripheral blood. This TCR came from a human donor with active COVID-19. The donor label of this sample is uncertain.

This chain's CDR3 is CASSWWWGGLQETQYF. CDR3 DNA: TGTGCCAGCAGCTGGTGGTGGGGGGGACTTCAAGAGACCCAGTACTTC. The rearrangement links TRBV3-1 (or the pseudogene TRBV3-2) to TRBJ2-5, with 7 bases lining up with TRBD2. Germline V gene lookup returns CDR1 LGHDT and CDR2 YNNKEL (reference sequence). V lost 5 bases to trimming and J lost 2 bases; unmatched junction nucleotides: 11. The CDR3 runs 16 residues.